Following are 14 T cell receptor beta chains from one sample sequenced in a study of patients and donors after allogeneic stem cell transplantation. One entry per CDR3 protein results from TCRdb running MiXCR on the RT-PCR reads. The sample carries more than 850,000 distinct CDR3 sequences, over 15% recorded once. The sequencing input was blood, either unsorted or a sorted T cell fraction (not recorded which). The source of these receptors is a human donor who was either an allogeneic HSCT recipient or a stem cell or donor lymphocyte infusion donor (not recorded which). It is not recorded whose cells these are; they may come from a transplant donor.

This clonotype was recorded a few times. The genes are TRBV11-3 and TRBJ2-2; a weak D match, TRBD2 (5 bases). The germline CDR1 and CDR2 sequences are SGHNT and YENEEA. Trimming pared 1 base from V and 4 bases from J, leaving 10 bases between. This CDR3 spans 15 amino acids. The CDR3 DNA sequence: TGTGCCAGCAGCTTAGGGAGGACCTTCACCGGGGAGCTGTTTTTT. Translated, it gives CASSLGRTFTGELFF.

This sequence joins TRBV11-2 and TRBJ2-2; 7 bases are shared with TRBD1. Germline V gene data show CDR1 as SGHAT and CDR2 as FQNNGV. CDR3 size: 16 residues. Trimming took 6 bases from V and 5 from J; bases not matched to a gene: 12. CDR3 in amino acids: CASSFLRQGRTGELFF. The CDR3 bases are TGTGCCAGCAGTTTTCTAAGACAGGGAAGGACCGGGGAGCTGTTTTTT.

The chain recombines TRBV19 with TRBJ2-6; 9 bases are shared with TRBD1. Germline CDR1 is LNHDA and CDR2 is SQIVND (reference sequence). The CDR3 has 16 residues. V gave up 6 bases and J gave up 4 bases; unmatched junction bases: 7. CDR3 residues: CASSSQGARGANVLTF. CDR3 nucleotides: TGTGCCAGTAGCTCACAGGGGGCGCGGGGGGCCAACGTCCTGACTTTC.

This rearrangement joins TRBV5-4 to TRBJ1-1; no clear D gene. V was trimmed by 1 base and J by 7 bases, leaving 8 bases between them. The CDR3 sequence is 12 residues long. Germline assignment: CDR1 SGHNT and CDR2 YYREEE (reference sequence). In DNA form, the CDR3 reads TGTGCCAGCAGCTTGAGCCCGCGTGAAGCTTTCTTT. As protein: CASSLSPREAFF.

The V and J genes are TRBV4-3 and TRBJ1-4; 9 bases agree with TRBD1. The CDR3 runs to 15 residues. J lost 7 bases, V lost 1 base, and 4 bases had no gene match. The germline gives CDR1 LGHNA, CDR2 YSLEER. The CDR3 bases are TGCGCCAGCAGCCAAGCCTCGGACAGGGGTGAAAAACTGTTTTTT. Its translation: CASSQASDRGEKLFF.

This chain connects TRBV29-1 to TRBJ2-1; D perhaps matches TRBD2 (5 bases). Germline CDR1 SQVTM, CDR2 ANQGSEA. Trimming pared 4 bases from V and 6 bases from J, leaving 16 bases between. There are 14 residues in the CDR3. The CDR3 loop reads CSVGGLVILNEQFF. DNA of the CDR3: TGCAGCGTTGGAGGACTGGTAATTCTCAATGAGCAGTTCTTC.

This clonotype was counted only a few times. V gene TRBV2 combines with J gene TRBJ2-1; no clear D gene. The germline V and J ends were trimmed by 8 bases and 4 bases, with 6 bases remaining between them. CDR3 size: 11 residues. Germline CDR1 and CDR2: SNHLY and FYNNEI. CDR3 region: CASLLYNEQFF. For the CDR3, the DNA is TGTGCCAGCCTCCTTTACAATGAGCAGTTCTTC.

This clonotype has more than one count but fewer than ten. The J gene is TRBJ2-1, the V gene TRBV19; 13 bases align to TRBD2. The V and J ends lost 1 base and 7 bases, in that order; junction bases with no gene match: 1. The CDR3 has 15 amino acids. Germline CDR1 LNHDA, CDR2 SQIVND (reference sequence). CDR3 in DNA: TGTGCCAGTAGTATAGGACTAGCGGGAGGAAATGAGCAGTTCTTC. It codes for CASSIGLAGGNEQFF.

This clonotype has ten or more counts. The chain has TRBV12-3 or TRBV12-4 and TRBJ1-2; D uncertain. V was pared by 7 bases and J by 4 bases, with 13 bases between. The CDR3 spans 13 residues. The CDR3 protein is CASTFGHTYGYTF. CDR3 sequence (DNA): TGTGCCAGCACCTTCGGGCACACCTATGGCTACACCTTC.

This clonotype was detected a few times. The chain combines TRBV12-3 or TRBV12-4 with TRBJ1-2; 12 bases are a match to TRBD1. This CDR3 is built from 13 residues. V was pared by 4 bases and J by 6 bases, with 0 bases of the junction left unmatched. The CDR3 DNA reads TGTGCCAGCAGTTGGGACAGGGGGCATGGCTACACCTTC. Amino acids: CASSWDRGHGYTF.

The rearrangement links TRBV7-2 to TRBJ2-3, with TRBD2 identical over 7 bases. The ends lost 5 bases at V and 5 bases at J; junction bases unmatched: 7. The germline CDR1 and CDR2 sequences are SGHTA and FQGNSA. The CDR3 runs 14 residues. The CDR3 region has the DNA TGTGCCAGCAGCAATCACCGCGGGGGAGATACGCAGTATTTT. It yields the protein CASSNHRGGDTQYF.

This clonotype was counted a single time. V gene TRBV2 combines with J gene TRBJ1-1, with D possibly matching TRBD1 (6 bases). The V gene lost 6 bases and the J gene lost 4 bases, with 18 bases spanning the gap. In germline, CDR1 is SNHLY, CDR2 FYNNEI. This CDR3 has 15 amino acids. CDR3 amino acids: CASRGLGGHVTEAFF. The CDR3, as DNA: TGTGCCAGCAGGGGGTTGGGGGGGCATGTCACTGAAGCTTTCTTT.

As regards this clonotype: One junction end disagrees with the germline gene, perhaps due to a read error. The CDR3 sequence is CASVFGPPRDF. The CDR3 DNA sequence: TGTGCCAGTGTCTTCGGGCCTCCTCGGGATTTT. V usage is TRBV19 and J usage is TRBJ1-3; D remains unclear. The CDR3 length is 11 residues. Germline V gene lookup returns CDR1 LNHDA and CDR2 SQIVND (reference sequence). Based on the CDR3 plus reference TRBV19 and TRBJ1-3, the full variable domain is DGGITQSPKYLFRKEGQNVTLSCEQNLNHDAMYWYRQDPGQGLRLIYYSQIVNDFQKGDIAEGYSVSREKKESFPLTVTSAQKNPTAFYLCASVFGPPRDFGEGSWLTVV.

Only a few counts were recorded for this clonotype. This CDR3 is CASPGILWRGRSYTF. As DNA, the CDR3 is TGTGCCAGTCCAGGGATTCTTTGGAGGGGACGGAGCTACACCTTC. The gene calls are TRBV12-3 or TRBV12-4 and TRBJ1-2, with D tentatively TRBD1 (5 bases). The CDR3 sequence is 15 residues long. Trimming pared 9 bases from V and 9 bases from J, leaving 26 bases between.